This T cell receptor beta chain was profiled in a study of blood T cell repertoires in COVID-19. Study context: T cells, B-cell-depleted T cells, or PBMCs provided the cDNA or gDNA that served as material.

The assay was immunoSEQ multiplex PCR, and TCRdb's table has in-frame clones only and misses some. The data show roughly 200,000 clones, 86% seen once. In assigning cohorts, the study relied on participant-reported clinical history. V lost 5 bases to trimming and J lost 1 base, with 9 bases between them. The CDR3 spans 14 residues. CDR1 and CDR2 from the germline V gene are SGHAT and FQDESV (reference sequence). The receptor's source is a man aged 40-55 years with acute COVID-19. Input material: PBMCs or T cells enriched from blood (not recorded which). J is TRBJ1-5 and V is TRBV11-1; D not certain. CDR3 protein: CASSKTGSNQPQHF. DNA for the CDR3: TGTGCCAGCAGCAAGACGGGAAGCAATCAGCCCCAGCATTTT.